This record covers a single TCR beta chain. Its antigen is not identified. This sample stems from a study of cytomegalovirus exposure and HLA in healthy donors. Regarding the study as a whole: Analysis performed later showed TCR beta chains linked to HLA being more clonally expanded than equally common others. What TCR beta sequences reportedly achieved was accurate prediction of HLA-A and HLA-B alleles in most subjects. An analysis that was carried out later associated some 17,000 TCR beta sequences with HLA alleles at 0.05 false discovery rate.

60 Vbeta and 13 Jbeta primers were used in PCR. TCRdb's copy holds only in-frame clones and misses some; the assay was immunoSEQ multiplex PCR. The sample lists 160,000 or so clones; around 80% were seen once. The CDR3 sequence is 12 residues long. With 4 bases removed from V and 9 bases from J, the gap between germline ends came to 10 bases. Germline lookup yields CDR1 SGHNT and CDR2 YENEEA. The sample was PBMCs. This receptor was taken from a man aged 35 to 55 in good health and CMV-seronegative. J is TRBJ2-1 and V is TRBV11-3, with a tentative D call TRBD2 (5 bases). The CDR3, as DNA: TGTGCCAGCAGCTCTTGGGCGGGTGAGCAGTTCTTC. Translation gives CASSSWAGEQFF.